A single sample is the source of the 5 T cell receptor beta chains below, sequenced in a study of T cell repertoires in cytomegalovirus infection. TCRdb reanalysed the reads using MiXCR and keeps one entry per CDR3 protein. This repertoire shows about 310,000 distinct CDR3 sequences, roughly 16% found once; its top ten account for about 12%. The sample comprised PBMCs. The receptors derive from a human donor in good health (CMV status not recorded). Some clones in this sample may be carry-over from other donors' samples.

V usage is TRBV2 and J usage is TRBJ2-3; no reliable D call. The CDR3 has 15 residues. V was pared by 4 bases and J by 2 bases, with 13 bases between. CDR1 and CDR2 from the germline V gene are SNHLY and FYNNEI. Here the CDR3 reads CASSVRPTTTDTQYF. The CDR3 nucleotides are TGTGCCAGCAGTGTACGTCCCACCACCACAGATACGCAGTATTTT.

The chain uses TRBV28 and TRBJ1-2, with D tentatively TRBD1 (5 bases). Germline CDR1 and CDR2: MDHEN and SYDVKM. CDR3 length: 12 residues. V dropped 5 bases and J dropped 5 bases, with 9 bases sitting between them. CDR3 region: CASSTAGYGYTF. As DNA, the CDR3 is TGTGCCAGCAGTACCGCAGGGTATGGCTACACCTTC.

A few counts support this clonotype. The chain carries TRBV7-2 and TRBJ2-2, with 9 bases lining up with TRBD2. This CDR3 spans 17 amino acids. J gave up 7 bases and V 5 bases, and 14 bases lay outside the gene matches. The germline CDR1 and CDR2 sequences are SGHTA and FQGNSA. Here the CDR3 DNA reads TGTGCCAGCAGCCCGTGGTTGGGCGGGGGGGCTGACGGGGAGCTGTTTTTT. As protein: CASSPWLGGGADGELFF.

Ten or more counts support this clonotype. V and J are TRBV6-2 or TRBV6-3 and TRBJ2-4; D possibly uses TRBD1 or TRBD2 (6 bases each). The CDR3 has 23 residues. Germline loops: CDR1 MNHEY, CDR2 SVGEGT. The ends were cut back, 0 bases at V and 11 bases at J, with 41 bases in the middle. This CDR3 reads CASSYSWRDMVAGVVGLASVQYF. The CDR3 DNA sequence: TGTGCCAGCAGTTACTCATGGAGGGACATGGTCGCAGGGGTCGTTGGTTTGGCGTCCGTTCAGTACTTC.

This clonotype was picked up a small number of times. The chain has TRBV20-1 and TRBJ1-4; 8 bases are a match to TRBD1. From germline, CDR1 is DFQATT and CDR2 SNEGSKA (reference sequence). This CDR3 spans 13 amino acids. With 3 bases clipped from V and 6 bases from J, the junction kept 3 bases outside the gene matches. The CDR3 nucleotides read TGCAGTGCTAGGGACAGGGCAGATGAAAAACTGTTTTTT. It translates to CSARDRADEKLFF.